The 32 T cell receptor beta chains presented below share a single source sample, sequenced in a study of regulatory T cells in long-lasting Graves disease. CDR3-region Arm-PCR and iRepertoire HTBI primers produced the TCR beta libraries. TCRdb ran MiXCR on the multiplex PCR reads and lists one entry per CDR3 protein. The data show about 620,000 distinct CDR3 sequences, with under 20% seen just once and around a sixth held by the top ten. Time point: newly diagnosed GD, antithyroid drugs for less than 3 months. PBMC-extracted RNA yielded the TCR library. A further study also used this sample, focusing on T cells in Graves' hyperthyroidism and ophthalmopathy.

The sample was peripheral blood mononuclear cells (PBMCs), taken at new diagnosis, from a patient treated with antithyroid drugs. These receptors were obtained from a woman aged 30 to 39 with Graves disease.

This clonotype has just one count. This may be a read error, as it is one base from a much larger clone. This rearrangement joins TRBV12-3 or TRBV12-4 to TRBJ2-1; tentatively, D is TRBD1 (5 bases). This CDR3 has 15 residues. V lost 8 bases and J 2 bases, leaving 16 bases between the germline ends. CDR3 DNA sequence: TGTGCCAGCCGCTCTCAGGGAAAAGCCTACAATGAGCAGTTCTTC. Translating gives CASRSQGKAYNEQFF.

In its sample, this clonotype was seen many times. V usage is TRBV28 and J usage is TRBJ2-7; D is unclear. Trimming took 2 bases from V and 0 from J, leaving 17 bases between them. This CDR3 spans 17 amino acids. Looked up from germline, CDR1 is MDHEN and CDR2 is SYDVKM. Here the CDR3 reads CASSLIGAVWSSYEQYF. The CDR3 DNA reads TGTGCCAGCAGTTTAATCGGTGCGGTCTGGAGCTCCTACGAGCAGTACTTC.

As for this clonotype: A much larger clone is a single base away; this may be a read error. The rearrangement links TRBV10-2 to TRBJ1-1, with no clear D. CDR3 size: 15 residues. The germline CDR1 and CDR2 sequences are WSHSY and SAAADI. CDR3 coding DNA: TGCGCCAGCAGTGAGTCTCCCAGGACGGCCACTGAAGCTCTCTTT. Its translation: CASSESPRTATEALF.

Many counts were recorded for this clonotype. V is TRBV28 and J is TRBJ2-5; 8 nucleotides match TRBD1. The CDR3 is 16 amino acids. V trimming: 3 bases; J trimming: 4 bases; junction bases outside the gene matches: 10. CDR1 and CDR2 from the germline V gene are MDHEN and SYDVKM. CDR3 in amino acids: CASSFPNFRGLETQYF. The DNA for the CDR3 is TGTGCCAGCAGTTTTCCCAATTTCAGGGGGCTAGAGACCCAGTACTTC.

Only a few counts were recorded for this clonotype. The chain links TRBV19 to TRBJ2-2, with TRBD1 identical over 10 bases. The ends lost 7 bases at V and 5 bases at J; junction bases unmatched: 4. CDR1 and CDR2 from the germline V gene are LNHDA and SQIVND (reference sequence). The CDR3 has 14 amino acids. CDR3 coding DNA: TGTGCCAGTACAGGGACAGGGGAAACCGGGGAGCTGTTTTTT. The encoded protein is CASTGTGETGELFF.

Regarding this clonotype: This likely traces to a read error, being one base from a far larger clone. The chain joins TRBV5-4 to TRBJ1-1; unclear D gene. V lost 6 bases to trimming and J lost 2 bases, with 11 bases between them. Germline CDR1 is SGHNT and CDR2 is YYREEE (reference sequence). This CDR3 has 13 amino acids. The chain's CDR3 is CASTSPGNTEAFF. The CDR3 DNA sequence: TGTGCCAGCACCTCCCCGGGAAACACTGAAGCTTTCTTT. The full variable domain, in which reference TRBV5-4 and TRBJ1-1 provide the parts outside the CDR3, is ETGVTQSPTHLIKTRGQQVTLRCSSQSGHNTVSWYQQALGQGPQFIFQYYREEENGRGNFPPRFSGLQFPNYSSELNVNALELDDSALYLCASTSPGNTEAFFGQGTRLTVV.

This chain's CDR3 is CACATLGNTIYF. The CDR3 bases are TGTGCCTGTGCTACACTTGGAAACACCATATATTTT. V and J are TRBV30 and TRBJ1-3, with D uncertain. Germline lookup yields CDR1 GTSNPN and CDR2 SVGIG (reference sequence). This CDR3 comprises 12 residues. V dropped 6 bases and J dropped 3 bases, with 9 bases sitting between them.

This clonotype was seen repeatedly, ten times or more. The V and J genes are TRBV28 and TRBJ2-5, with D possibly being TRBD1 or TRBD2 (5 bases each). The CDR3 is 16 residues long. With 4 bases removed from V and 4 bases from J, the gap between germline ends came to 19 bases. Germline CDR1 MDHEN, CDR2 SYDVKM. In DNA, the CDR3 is TGTGCCAGCAGTTCCTCCAAAAGGATGAGGGGAGAGACCCAGTACTTC. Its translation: CASSSSKRMRGETQYF.

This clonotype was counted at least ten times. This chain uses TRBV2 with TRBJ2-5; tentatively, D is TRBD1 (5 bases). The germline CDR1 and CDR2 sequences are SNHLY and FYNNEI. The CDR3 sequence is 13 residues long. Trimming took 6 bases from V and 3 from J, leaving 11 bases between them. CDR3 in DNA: TGTGCCAGCAGCTCAGACAGAAAAGAGACCCAGTACTTC. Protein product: CASSSDRKETQYF.

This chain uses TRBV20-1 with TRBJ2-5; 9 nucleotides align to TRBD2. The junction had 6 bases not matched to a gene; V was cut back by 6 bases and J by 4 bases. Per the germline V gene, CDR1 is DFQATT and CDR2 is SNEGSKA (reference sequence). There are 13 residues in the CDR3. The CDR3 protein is CSADSGRLETQYF. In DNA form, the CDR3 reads TGCAGTGCGGATAGCGGGAGATTAGAGACCCAGTACTTC.

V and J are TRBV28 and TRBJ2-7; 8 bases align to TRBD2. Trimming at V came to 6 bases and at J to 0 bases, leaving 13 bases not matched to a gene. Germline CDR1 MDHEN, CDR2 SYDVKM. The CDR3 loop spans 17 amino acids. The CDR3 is CASSSSPGAGDSYEQYF. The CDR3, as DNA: TGTGCCAGCAGCTCTTCACCCGGAGCGGGAGACTCCTACGAGCAGTACTTC. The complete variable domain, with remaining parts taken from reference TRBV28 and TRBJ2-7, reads DVKVTQSSRYLVKRTGEKVFLECVQDMDHENMFWYRQDPGLGLRLIYFSYDVKMKEKGDIPEGYSVSREKKERFSLILESASTNQTSMYLCASSSSPGAGDSYEQYFGPGTRLTVT.

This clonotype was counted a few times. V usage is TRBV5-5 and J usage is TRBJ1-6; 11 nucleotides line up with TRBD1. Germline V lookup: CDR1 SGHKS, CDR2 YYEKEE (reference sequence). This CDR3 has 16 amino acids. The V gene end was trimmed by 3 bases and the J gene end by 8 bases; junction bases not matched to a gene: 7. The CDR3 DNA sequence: TGTGCCAGCAGCTGGGGGTGGACAGGGGGCGATTCACCCCTCCACTTT. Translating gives CASSWGWTGGDSPLHF.

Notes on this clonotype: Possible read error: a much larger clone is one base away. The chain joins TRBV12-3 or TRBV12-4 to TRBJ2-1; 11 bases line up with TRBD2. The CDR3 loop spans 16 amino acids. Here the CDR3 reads CASSPSGRRGNNGQFF. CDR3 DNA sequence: TGTGCCAGCAGTCCTAGCGGGAGGAGGGGAAACAATGGGCAGTTCTTC.

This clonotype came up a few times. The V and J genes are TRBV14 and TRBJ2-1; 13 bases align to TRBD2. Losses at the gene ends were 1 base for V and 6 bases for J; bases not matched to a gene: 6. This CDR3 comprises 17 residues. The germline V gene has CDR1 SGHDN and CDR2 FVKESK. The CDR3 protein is CASSQVKGLAGTNEQFF. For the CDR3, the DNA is TGTGCCAGCAGCCAAGTTAAGGGACTAGCGGGAACCAATGAGCAGTTCTTC.

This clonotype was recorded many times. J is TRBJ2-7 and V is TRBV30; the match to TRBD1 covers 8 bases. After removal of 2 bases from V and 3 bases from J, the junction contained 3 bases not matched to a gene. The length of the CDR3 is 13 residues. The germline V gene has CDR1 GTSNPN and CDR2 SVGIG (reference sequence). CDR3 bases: TGTGCCTGGAGTCTGGGACAGGACTACGAGCAGTACTTC. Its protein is CAWSLGQDYEQYF.

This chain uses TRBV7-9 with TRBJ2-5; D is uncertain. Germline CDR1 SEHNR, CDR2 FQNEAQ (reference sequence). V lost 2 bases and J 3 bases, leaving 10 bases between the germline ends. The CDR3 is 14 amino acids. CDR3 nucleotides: TGTGCCAGCAGCTTATCCGAGGTCAAAGAGACCCAGTACTTC. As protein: CASSLSEVKETQYF.

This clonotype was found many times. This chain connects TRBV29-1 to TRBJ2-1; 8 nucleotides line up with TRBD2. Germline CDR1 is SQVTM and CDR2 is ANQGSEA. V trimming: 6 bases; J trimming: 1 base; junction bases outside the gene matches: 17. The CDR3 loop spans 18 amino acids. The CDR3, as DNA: TGCAGCGTCCGGGAGGGCAGGCTCTCTAGCGGGTCCTACAATGAGCAGTTCTTC. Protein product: CSVREGRLSSGSYNEQFF.

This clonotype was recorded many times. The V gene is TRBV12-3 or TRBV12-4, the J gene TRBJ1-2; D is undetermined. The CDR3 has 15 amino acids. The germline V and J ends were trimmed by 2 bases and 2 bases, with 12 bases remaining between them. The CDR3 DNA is TGTGCCAGCAGTTTACAGGCAGTACAGAACTATGGCTACACCTTC. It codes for CASSLQAVQNYGYTF.

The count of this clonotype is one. CDR3 sequence (DNA): TGCAGTGCGGGGGAAGGAGGAGGGGGCGAGCAGTACTTC. Translated, it gives CSAGEGGGGEQYF. V and J are TRBV20-1 and TRBJ2-7; either TRBD1 or TRBD2 may supply D (6 bases each). V shed 6 bases and J shed 6 bases, with 18 bases lying between them. There are 13 residues in the CDR3. Germline loops: CDR1 DFQATT, CDR2 SNEGSKA (reference sequence).

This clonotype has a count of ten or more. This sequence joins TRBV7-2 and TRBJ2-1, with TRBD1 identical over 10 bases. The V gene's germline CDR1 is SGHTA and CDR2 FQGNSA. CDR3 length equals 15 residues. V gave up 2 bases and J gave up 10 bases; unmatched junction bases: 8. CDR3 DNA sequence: TGTGCCAGCAGCTTATTGGGACAGGGGATCGGGGAGCAGTTCTTC. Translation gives CASSLLGQGIGEQFF.

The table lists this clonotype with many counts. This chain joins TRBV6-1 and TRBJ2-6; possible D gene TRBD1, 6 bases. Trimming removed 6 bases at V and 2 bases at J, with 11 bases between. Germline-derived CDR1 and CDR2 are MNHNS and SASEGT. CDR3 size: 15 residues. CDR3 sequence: CASRSTGTGANVLTF. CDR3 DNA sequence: TGTGCCAGCAGGAGCACAGGGACTGGGGCCAACGTCCTGACTTTC.

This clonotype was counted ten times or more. The CDR3: CASSPARLAGAYEQYF. DNA of the CDR3: TGTGCCAGCAGTCCCGCCCGATTAGCGGGAGCCTACGAGCAGTACTTC. The chain links TRBV6-1 to TRBJ2-7; the match to TRBD2 covers 9 bases. J lost 2 bases, V lost 5 bases, and 10 bases had no gene match. The CDR3 totals 16 residues. CDR1 is MNHNS, CDR2 SASEGT, per germline.

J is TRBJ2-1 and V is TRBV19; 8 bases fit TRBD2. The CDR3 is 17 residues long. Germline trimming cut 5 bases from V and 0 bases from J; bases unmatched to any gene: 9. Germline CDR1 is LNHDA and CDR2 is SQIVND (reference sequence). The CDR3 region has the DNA TGTGCCAGTAGTTCTAGTAGCGGGGCAAGCTCCTACAATGAGCAGTTCTTC. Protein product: CASSSSSGASSYNEQFF. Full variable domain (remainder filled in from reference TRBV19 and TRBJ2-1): DGGITQSPKYLFRKEGQNVTLSCEQNLNHDAMYWYRQDPGQGLRLIYYSQIVNDFQKGDIAEGYSVSREKKESFPLTVTSAQKNPTAFYLCASSSSSGASSYNEQFFGPGTRLTVL.

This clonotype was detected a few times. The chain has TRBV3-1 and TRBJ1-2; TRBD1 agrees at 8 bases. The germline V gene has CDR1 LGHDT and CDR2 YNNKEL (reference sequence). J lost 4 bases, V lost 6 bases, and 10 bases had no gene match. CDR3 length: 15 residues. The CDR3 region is CASRLQDRGSYGYTF. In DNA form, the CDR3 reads TGTGCCAGCAGGCTTCAAGACAGGGGATCCTATGGCTACACCTTC.

CDR3 sequence reads: CASSLSLGQGNTEAFF. The CDR3 DNA is TGTGCCAGCAGTTTATCGTTAGGACAGGGGAACACTGAAGCTTTCTTT. The chain carries TRBV27 and TRBJ1-1; 8 nucleotides line up with TRBD1. CDR3 size: 16 residues. Germline V gene lookup returns CDR1 MNHEY and CDR2 SMNVEV (reference sequence). J was trimmed by 1 base and V by 0 bases; bases with no gene match: 4.

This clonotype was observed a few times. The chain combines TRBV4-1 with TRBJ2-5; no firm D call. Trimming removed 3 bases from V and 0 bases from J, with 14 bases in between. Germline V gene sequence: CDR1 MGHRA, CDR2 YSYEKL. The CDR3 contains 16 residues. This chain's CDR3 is CASSQAKFGYQETQYF. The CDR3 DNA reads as TGCGCCAGCAGCCAGGCAAAGTTCGGGTACCAAGAGACCCAGTACTTC.

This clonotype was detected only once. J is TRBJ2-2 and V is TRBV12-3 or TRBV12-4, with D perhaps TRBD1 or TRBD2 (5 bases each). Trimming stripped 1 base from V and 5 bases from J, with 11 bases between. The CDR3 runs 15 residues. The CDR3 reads CASSLGGFRTGELFF. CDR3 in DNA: TGTGCCAGCAGTTTAGGGGGGTTCAGGACCGGGGAGCTGTTTTTT.

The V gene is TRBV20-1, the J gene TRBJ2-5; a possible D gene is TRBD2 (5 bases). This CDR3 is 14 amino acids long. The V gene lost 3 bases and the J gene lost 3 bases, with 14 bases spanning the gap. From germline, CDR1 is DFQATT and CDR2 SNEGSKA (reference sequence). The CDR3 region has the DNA TGCAGTGCTAGCGGCGGGCTAGTGGAAGAGACCCAGTACTTC. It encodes CSASGGLVEETQYF.

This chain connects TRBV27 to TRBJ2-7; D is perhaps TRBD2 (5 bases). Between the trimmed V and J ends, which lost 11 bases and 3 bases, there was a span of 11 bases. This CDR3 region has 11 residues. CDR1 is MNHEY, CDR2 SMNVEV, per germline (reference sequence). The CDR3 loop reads CASRRGYEQYF. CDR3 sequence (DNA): TGTGCCTCGCGACGGGGCTACGAGCAGTACTTC.

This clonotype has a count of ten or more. In nucleotides, the CDR3 is TGTGCCAGCAGTAGGACTAGCGGGAGCTCTCGGGAGCAGTTCTTC. Protein sequence: CASSRTSGSSREQFF. The chain joins TRBV28 to TRBJ2-1; TRBD2 matches 13 bases. The germline V gene has CDR1 MDHEN and CDR2 SYDVKM. V lost 5 bases to trimming and J lost 10 bases; unmatched junction nucleotides: 8. The CDR3 has 15 residues.

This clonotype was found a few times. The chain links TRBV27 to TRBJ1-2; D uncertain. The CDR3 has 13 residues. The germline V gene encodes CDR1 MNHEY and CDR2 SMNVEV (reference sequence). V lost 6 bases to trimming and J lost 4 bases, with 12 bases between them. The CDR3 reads CASRPQRAYGYTF. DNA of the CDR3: TGTGCCAGCAGACCACAGAGAGCCTATGGCTACACCTTC.

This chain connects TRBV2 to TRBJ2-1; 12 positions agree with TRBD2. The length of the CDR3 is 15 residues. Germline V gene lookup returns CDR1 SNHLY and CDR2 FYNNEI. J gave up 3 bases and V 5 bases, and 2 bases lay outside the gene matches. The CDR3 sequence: CASSRTSGVYNEQFF. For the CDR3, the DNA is TGTGCCAGCAGTCGGACTAGCGGGGTCTACAATGAGCAGTTCTTC.